This T cell receptor (beta chain) was identified during a study of blood T cell repertoires in COVID-19. Study-level information: The cDNA or gDNA used as material had been derived from T cells, B-cell-depleted T cells, or PBMCs.

Authors' analysis steps: It was from reference gene primer amplification that nucleated cell counts were estimated. Sequencing used immunoSEQ multiplex PCR; TCRdb keeps in-frame clones, though not all of them. V and J calls and clone size come straight from that table; D and trimming were deduced from the DNA. The data hold more than 150,000 clones, with about 83% observed a single time. Germline V gene sequence: CDR1 LGHDT, CDR2 YNNKEL (reference sequence). CDR3 length: 15 residues. Unmatched junction bases numbered 8, after V lost 4 bases and J lost 6 bases. The TCR was taken from a man between 70 and 80 years old who had recovered from COVID-19. Sequencing was carried out using peripheral blood. The chain is built from TRBV3-1 (or the pseudogene TRBV3-2) and TRBJ2-7, with 11 positions matching TRBD2. The CDR3 bases are TGTGCCAGCAGCCCTTTTAGCGGGAGGGCCATCGAGCAGTACTTC. This gives the protein CASSPFSGRAIEQYF.